At least ten counts were recorded for the clone carrying this TCR beta chain. As yet, its antigen is unknown. This specimen belongs to a study of T-cell reconstitution after alpha-beta-depleted transplantation in children. Study-wide results and limits: Alpha-beta T cells about two months after transplant reportedly derived from several hundred expanded graft clones.

V gave up 3 bases and J gave up 1 base; unmatched junction bases: 12. Germline V gene sequence: CDR1 DFQATT, CDR2 SNEGSKA (reference sequence). The CDR3 length is 17 residues. The authors prepared the TCRbeta library with unique molecular identifiers. TCRdb used MiXCR to reprocess the PCR reads, holding one entry per CDR3 protein. The sample contains about 32,000 distinct CDR3 sequences, around 7% of which appear only once. The sample was peripheral blood, taken 60 days after TCRalphabeta/CD19-depleted stem cell transplant. The chain recombines TRBV20-1 with TRBJ1-3, with TRBD1 matching 7 bases. The source of this sequence is a child younger than two who had a stem cell transplant for acute myeloid leukemia, so the T cells may come from the graft donor. The CDR3, as DNA: TGCAGTGCTAGTCTCCTTGGCAGGGGGACATCTGGAAACACCATATATTTT. Its translation is CSASLLGRGTSGNTIYF.